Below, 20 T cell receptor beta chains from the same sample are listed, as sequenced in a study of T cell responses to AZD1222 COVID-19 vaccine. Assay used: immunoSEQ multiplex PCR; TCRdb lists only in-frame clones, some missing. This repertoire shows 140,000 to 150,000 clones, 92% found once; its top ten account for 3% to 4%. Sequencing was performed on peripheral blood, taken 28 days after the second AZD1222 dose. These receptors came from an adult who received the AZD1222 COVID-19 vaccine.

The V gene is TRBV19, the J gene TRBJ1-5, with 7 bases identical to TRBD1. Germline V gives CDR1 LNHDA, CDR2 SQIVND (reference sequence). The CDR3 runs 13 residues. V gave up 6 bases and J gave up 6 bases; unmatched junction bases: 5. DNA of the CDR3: TGTGCCAGTAGCGGGACAGCCGGTCAGCCCCAGCATTTT. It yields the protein CASSGTAGQPQHF. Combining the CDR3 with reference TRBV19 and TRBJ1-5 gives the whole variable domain DGGITQSPKYLFRKEGQNVTLSCEQNLNHDAMYWYRQDPGQGLRLIYYSQIVNDFQKGDIAEGYSVSREKKESFPLTVTSAQKNPTAFYLCASSGTAGQPQHFGDGTRLSIL.

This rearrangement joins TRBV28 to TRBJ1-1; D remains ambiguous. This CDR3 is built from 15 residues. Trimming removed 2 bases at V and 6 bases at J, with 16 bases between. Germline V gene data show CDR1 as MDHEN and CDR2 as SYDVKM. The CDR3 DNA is TGTGCCAGCAGTTTAAGGCGAATACAGACCCCTGAAGCTTTCTTT. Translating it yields CASSLRRIQTPEAFF.

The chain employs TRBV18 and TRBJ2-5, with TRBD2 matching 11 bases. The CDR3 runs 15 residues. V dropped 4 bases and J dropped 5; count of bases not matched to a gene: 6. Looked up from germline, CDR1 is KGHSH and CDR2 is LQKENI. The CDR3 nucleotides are TGTGCCAGCTCACGCCTAGCGGGAGGTCGTGAGACCCAGTACTTC. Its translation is CASSRLAGGRETQYF.

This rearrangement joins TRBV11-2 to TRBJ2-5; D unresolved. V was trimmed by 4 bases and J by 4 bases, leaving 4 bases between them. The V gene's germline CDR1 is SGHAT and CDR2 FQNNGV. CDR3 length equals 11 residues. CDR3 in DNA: TGTGCCAGCAGCTCTTTAGAGACCCAGTACTTC. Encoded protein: CASSSLETQYF. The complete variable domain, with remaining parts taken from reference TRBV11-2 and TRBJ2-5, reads EAGVAQSPRYKIIEKRQSVAFWCNPISGHATLYWYQQILGQGPKLLIQFQNNGVVDDSQLPKDRFSAERLKGVDSTLKIQPAKLEDSAVYLCASSSLETQYFGPGTRLLVL.

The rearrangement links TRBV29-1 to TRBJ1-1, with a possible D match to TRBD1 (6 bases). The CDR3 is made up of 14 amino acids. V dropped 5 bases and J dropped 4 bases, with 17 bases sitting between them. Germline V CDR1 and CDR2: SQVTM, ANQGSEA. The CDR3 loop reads CSVWATWGATEAFF. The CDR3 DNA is TGCAGCGTTTGGGCAACTTGGGGGGCCACTGAAGCTTTCTTT.

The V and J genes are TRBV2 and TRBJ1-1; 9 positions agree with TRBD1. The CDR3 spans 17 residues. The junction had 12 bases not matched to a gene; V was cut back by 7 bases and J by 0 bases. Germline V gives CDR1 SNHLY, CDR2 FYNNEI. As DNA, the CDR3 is TGTGCCAGCATCGGTTCCCCGGACAGGGGTTTGAACACTGAAGCTTTCTTT. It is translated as CASIGSPDRGLNTEAFF.

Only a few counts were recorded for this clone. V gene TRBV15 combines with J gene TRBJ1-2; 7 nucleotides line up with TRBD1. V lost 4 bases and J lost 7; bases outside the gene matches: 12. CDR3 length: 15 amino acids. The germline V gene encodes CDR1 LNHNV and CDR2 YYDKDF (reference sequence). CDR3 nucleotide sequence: TGTGCCACCAGCATCATGTGGACAGGCGCAGGTGGCTACACCTTC. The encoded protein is CATSIMWTGAGGYTF.

CDR3 nucleotide sequence: TGTGCCAGCAGCACCCAAAGAAGTATGAGGACACCAATGGAAATGAACACTGAAGCTTTCTTT. This translates into CASSTQRSMRTPMEMNTEAFF. The rearrangement links TRBV21-1 to TRBJ1-1; the table's TRBD1 call for D was not verified on the DNA. TRBV21-1 is a pseudogene locus. The CDR3 contains 21 residues.

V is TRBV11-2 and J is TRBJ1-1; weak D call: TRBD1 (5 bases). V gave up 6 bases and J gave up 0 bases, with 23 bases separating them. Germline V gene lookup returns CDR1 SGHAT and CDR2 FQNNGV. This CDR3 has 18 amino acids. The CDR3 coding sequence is TGTGCCAGCAGTGCATACCTTTCCCCGGGACGGATGAACACTGAAGCTTTCTTT. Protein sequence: CASSAYLSPGRMNTEAFF.

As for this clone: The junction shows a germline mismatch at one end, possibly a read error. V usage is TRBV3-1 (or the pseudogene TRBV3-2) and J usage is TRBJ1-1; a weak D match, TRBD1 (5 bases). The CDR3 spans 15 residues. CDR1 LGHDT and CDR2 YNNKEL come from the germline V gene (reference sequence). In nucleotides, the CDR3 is TGTGCCAGCAGCCAAGAAAGGACAAGGAACGCTGAAGCTTTCTTT. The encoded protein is CASSQERTRNAEAFF.

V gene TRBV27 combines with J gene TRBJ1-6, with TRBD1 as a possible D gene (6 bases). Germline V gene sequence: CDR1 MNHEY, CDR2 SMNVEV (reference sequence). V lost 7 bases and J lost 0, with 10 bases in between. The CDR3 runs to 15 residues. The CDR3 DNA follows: TGTGCCAGCAAGACAGGAAGCTCCTATAATTCACCCCTCCACTTT. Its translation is CASKTGSSYNSPLHF.

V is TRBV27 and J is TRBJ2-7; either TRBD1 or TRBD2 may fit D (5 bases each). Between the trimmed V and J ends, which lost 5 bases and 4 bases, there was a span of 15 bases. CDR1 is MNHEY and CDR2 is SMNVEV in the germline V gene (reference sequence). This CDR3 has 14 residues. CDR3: CASSPRDGKYEQYF. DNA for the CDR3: TGTGCCAGCAGTCCCCGGGACGGAAAATACGAGCAGTACTTC.

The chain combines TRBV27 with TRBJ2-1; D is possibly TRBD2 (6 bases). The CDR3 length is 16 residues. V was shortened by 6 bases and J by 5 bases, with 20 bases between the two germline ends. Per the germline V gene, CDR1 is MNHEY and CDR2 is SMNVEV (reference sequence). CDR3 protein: CASSPRGLAYNNEQFF. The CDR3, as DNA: TGTGCCAGCAGCCCCAGAGGGCTAGCGTACAACAATGAGCAGTTCTTC.

CDR3 nucleotide sequence: TGCGCCAGCAGCTTGGGGGGGACCGCCGACTACGAGCAGTACTTC. Translated: CASSLGGTADYEQYF. The chain has TRBV5-1 and TRBJ2-7, with D perhaps being TRBD1 or TRBD2 (5 bases each). Trimming left V 0 bases short and J 3 bases short, with 13 bases between. CDR1 and CDR2 from the germline V gene are SGHRS and YFSETQ. The CDR3 consists of 15 residues.

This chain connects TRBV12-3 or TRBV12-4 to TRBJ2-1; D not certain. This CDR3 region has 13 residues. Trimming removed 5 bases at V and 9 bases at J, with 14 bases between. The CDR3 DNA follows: TGTGCCAGCAGTCCCGATCAAACGAGTGAGCAGTTCTTC. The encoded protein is CASSPDQTSEQFF.

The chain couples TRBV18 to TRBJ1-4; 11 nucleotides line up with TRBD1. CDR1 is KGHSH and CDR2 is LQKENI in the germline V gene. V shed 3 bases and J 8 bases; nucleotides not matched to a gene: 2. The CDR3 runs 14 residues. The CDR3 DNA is TGTGCCAGCTCACCGGACAGGGGGCACGAAAAACTGTTTTTT. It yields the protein CASSPDRGHEKLFF.

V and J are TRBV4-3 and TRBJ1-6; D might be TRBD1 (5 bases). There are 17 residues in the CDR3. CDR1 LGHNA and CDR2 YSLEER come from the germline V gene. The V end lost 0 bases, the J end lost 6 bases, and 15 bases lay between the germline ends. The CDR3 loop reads CASSQEPKVRANSPLHF. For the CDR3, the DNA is TGCGCCAGCAGCCAAGAGCCCAAGGTCAGGGCTAATTCACCCCTCCACTTT.

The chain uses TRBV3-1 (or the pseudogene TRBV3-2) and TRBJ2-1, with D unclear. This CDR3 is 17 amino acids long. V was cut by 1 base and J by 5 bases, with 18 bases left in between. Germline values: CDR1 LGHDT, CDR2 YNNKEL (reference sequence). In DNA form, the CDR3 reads TGTGCCAGCAGCCAAGTCCTACTTCTGGGCCGAAACAATGAGCAGTTCTTC. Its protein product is CASSQVLLLGRNNEQFF.

DNA for the CDR3: TGTGCCAGCAGTTCCCGGCCTCTCAATCAGCCCCAGCATTTT. Its protein is CASSSRPLNQPQHF. The chain couples TRBV27 to TRBJ1-5; D uncertain. CDR3 length: 14 amino acids. Germline V gene lookup returns CDR1 MNHEY and CDR2 SMNVEV (reference sequence). Trimming took off 4 bases at V and 3 bases at J, with 10 bases between the two ends.

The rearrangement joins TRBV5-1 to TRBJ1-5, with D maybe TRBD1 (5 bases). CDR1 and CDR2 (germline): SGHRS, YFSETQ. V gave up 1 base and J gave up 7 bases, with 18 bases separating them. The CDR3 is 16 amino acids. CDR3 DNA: TGCGCCAGCAGCTTGAGAGGGGTAGAGCAAGGACAGCCCCAGCATTTT. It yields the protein CASSLRGVEQGQPQHF.